Each of the 24 T cell receptor beta chains below was sequenced from the same sample in a study. TCRdb independently ran MiXCR on the 5' RACE reads; one entry per CDR3 protein. This sample carries approximately 10,000 distinct CDR3 sequences, more than 20% of them seen once, and the ten largest clones take roughly 3.4%. The sorted Tregs were CD4+CD25+CD127-/low cells. Sequenced input: Tregs sorted from blood. The receptors originated from a female donor with breast cancer.

This clonotype is deemed medium-sized. This chain joins TRBV7-3 and TRBJ2-1; 10 bases are a match to TRBD2. V lost 5 bases, J lost 3 bases, and 7 bases stayed unmatched. Germline CDR1 and CDR2: SGHTA and FQGTGA. This CDR3 is built from 16 residues. CDR3 amino acids: CASSNSLAGVYNEQFF. CDR3 bases: TGTGCCAGCAGCAACTCCCTAGCGGGAGTCTACAATGAGCAGTTCTTC.

This clonotype was recorded many times. The chain couples TRBV11-2 to TRBJ2-3; tentatively, D is TRBD2 (5 bases). In germline, CDR1 is SGHAT, CDR2 FQNNGV. V lost 8 bases and J lost 0, with 18 bases in between. This CDR3 region has 16 residues. The chain's CDR3 is CASQPRLPGSTDTQYF. CDR3 coding DNA: TGTGCCAGCCAACCCCGATTGCCGGGGAGCACAGATACGCAGTATTTT.

This clonotype is large within its sample. This chain links TRBV5-1 with TRBJ2-3; D remains ambiguous. Trimming stripped 0 bases from V and 0 bases from J, with 5 bases between. This CDR3 comprises 14 residues. Per germline, CDR1 SGHRS and CDR2 YFSETQ. The CDR3 region has the DNA TGCGCCAGCAGCTTGGCCTCTAGCACAGATACGCAGTATTTT. Protein product: CASSLASSTDTQYF.

By its share, this clonotype is medium-sized. The chain carries TRBV9 and TRBJ2-7; TRBD2 aligns across 8 bases. The germline CDR1 and CDR2 sequences are SGDLS and YYNGEE. The trim removed 0 bases at V and 5 bases at J, leaving 7 bases unmatched. This CDR3 is built from 15 residues. CDR3 sequence: CASSVGGGRYNEQYF. The CDR3 region has the DNA TGTGCCAGCAGCGTAGGAGGCGGGAGGTACAACGAGCAGTACTTC.

J is TRBJ2-7 and V is TRBV9, with D unclear. The CDR3 is made up of 13 amino acids. Germline-derived CDR1 and CDR2 are SGDLS and YYNGEE. V was pared by 0 bases and J by 3 bases, with 7 bases between. The CDR3 protein is CASSVGENYEQYF. CDR3 coding DNA: TGTGCCAGCAGCGTAGGAGAGAACTACGAGCAGTACTTC.

At least ten counts were recorded for this clonotype. This chain connects TRBV20-1 to TRBJ2-1; no clear D gene. This CDR3 region has 14 residues. The V end lost 4 bases, the J end lost 0 bases, and 10 bases lay between the germline ends. Looked up from germline, CDR1 is DFQATT and CDR2 is SNEGSKA (reference sequence). The CDR3 spells CSAIGFRSYNEQFF. CDR3 nucleotides: TGCAGTGCTATAGGTTTTCGCTCCTACAATGAGCAGTTCTTC.

The chain uses TRBV4-1 and TRBJ1-2; D call uncertain. V was clipped by 11 bases and J by 8 bases, with 18 bases between them. The CDR3 runs to 12 residues. Germline V lookup: CDR1 MGHRA, CDR2 YSYEKL. The CDR3 reads CAGGQRRAGYTF. The DNA for the CDR3 is TGCGCCGGCGGCCAAAGGCGAGCAGGCTACACCTTC.

This clonotype has at least ten counts. The chain uses TRBV12-3 or TRBV12-4 and TRBJ2-1; a possible D gene is TRBD2 (5 bases). With 8 bases removed from V and 2 bases from J, the gap between germline ends came to 16 bases. The CDR3 sequence is 15 residues long. In DNA, the CDR3 is TGTGCCAGCGCCCCCACTAGTTCGGCCTACAATGAGCAGTTCTTC. Amino acid sequence: CASAPTSSAYNEQFF.

This clonotype appeared many times. The CDR3 spells CASSVPGQGLLSGNTIYF. The CDR3 coding sequence is TGTGCCAGCAGCGTCCCGGGACAGGGCCTCCTGTCTGGAAACACCATATATTTT. The chain uses TRBV9 and TRBJ1-3; 9 positions agree with TRBD1. Germline CDR1 and CDR2: SGDLS and YYNGEE. The CDR3 covers 18 residues. Trimming at V came to 2 bases and at J to 1 base, leaving 10 bases not matched to a gene.

In the case of this clonotype: A clone one base away is much larger, so this may be a read error. This chain uses TRBV30 with TRBJ2-3, with D tentatively TRBD2 (5 bases). There are 13 residues in the CDR3. Germline V gene data show CDR1 as GTSNPN and CDR2 as SVGIG (reference sequence). The CDR3 loop reads CVCSGYSTDTQYF. The CDR3 bases are TGTGTCTGTTCGGGGTATAGCACAGATACGCAGTATTTT.

This clonotype has just a few counts. The V and J genes are TRBV7-9 and TRBJ2-3; 11 bases map to TRBD2. Germline-derived CDR1 and CDR2 are SEHNR and FQNEAQ (reference sequence). Germline trimming cut 5 bases from V and 1 base from J; bases unmatched to any gene: 5. The CDR3 is 16 residues long. The CDR3 spells CASSPTSGSCTDTQYF. In DNA form, the CDR3 reads TGTGCCAGCAGCCCTACTAGCGGGAGTTGCACAGATACGCAGTATTTT.

This clonotype showed up just a few times. The chain has TRBV24-1 and TRBJ2-1; 8 bases are a match to TRBD2. Unmatched junction bases numbered 11, after V lost 5 bases and J lost 0 bases. The CDR3 loop spans 18 amino acids. CDR1 and CDR2 from the germline V gene are KGHDR and SFDVKD. CDR3 amino acids: CATSGETSGKSSYNEQFF. CDR3 DNA sequence: TGTGCCACCAGTGGGGAAACTAGCGGAAAGAGCTCCTACAATGAGCAGTTCTTC.

The gene calls are TRBV6-1 and TRBJ1-1, with 7 bases lining up with TRBD1. There are 11 residues in the CDR3. Germline CDR1 is MNHNS and CDR2 is SASEGT. V dropped 9 bases and J dropped 12; count of bases not matched to a gene: 10. The CDR3 coding sequence is TGTGCCAGTGGCGTGACAGGGTTTCCTTTCTTT. As protein: CASGVTGFPFF.

The chain joins TRBV24-1 to TRBJ1-1; the D is unclear. Germline values: CDR1 KGHDR, CDR2 SFDVKD. The CDR3 has 13 amino acids. Trimming pared 1 base from V and 3 bases from J, leaving 5 bases between. The CDR3 sequence: CATSDFRDTEAFF. The CDR3 bases are TGTGCCACCAGTGATTTTAGGGACACTGAAGCTTTCTTT.

This clonotype is categorized as medium-sized. The junction does not match germline at one end; this may be a read error. This sequence joins TRBV12-3 or TRBV12-4 and TRBJ1-1; 9 bases align to TRBD1. CDR3 size: 12 residues. For the CDR3, the DNA is TGTGCCAGCAGTCCCGACAGGGGGGACCCGAGGTTT. It codes for CASSPDRGDPRF.

By its share, this clonotype is medium-sized. The V call is TRBV9, the J call TRBJ1-1, with D possibly TRBD1 on 5 matching bases. The germline V gene encodes CDR1 SGDLS and CDR2 YYNGEE. CDR3 length: 13 amino acids. Trimming removed 4 bases from V and 2 bases from J, with 9 bases in between. The CDR3 nucleotides are TGTGCCAGCAGCCGGGGGGGAAACACTGAAGCTTTCTTT. Its translation is CASSRGGNTEAFF.

The genes are TRBV7-9 and TRBJ1-5; D is undetermined. Germline V CDR1 and CDR2: SEHNR, FQNEAQ (reference sequence). The V end lost 1 base, the J end lost 4 bases, and 8 bases lay between the germline ends. CDR3 length: 14 amino acids. CDR3 protein: CASSLEGRNQPQHF. In DNA, the CDR3 is TGTGCCAGCAGCTTAGAAGGCAGAAATCAGCCCCAGCATTTT.

This clonotype was picked up many times. The chain combines TRBV25-1 with TRBJ1-1; TRBD1 might be the D (5 bases). CDR3 length: 13 amino acids. Trimming left V 4 bases short and J 3 bases short, with 9 bases between. In germline, CDR1 is MGHDK, CDR2 SYGVNS. The CDR3 DNA follows: TGTGCCAGCAGTGGGGGCAGGGACACTGAAGCTTTCTTT. Protein: CASSGGRDTEAFF.

Regarding this clonotype: At one end, the junction sequence differs from germline, possibly due to a read error. The gene calls are TRBV19 and TRBJ1-5; the match to TRBD1 covers 7 bases. Germline values: CDR1 LNHDA, CDR2 SQIVND (reference sequence). The CDR3 loop spans 16 amino acids. The CDR3 loop is CASGISWRQGNQPQHF. CDR3 nucleotide sequence: TGTGCCAGTGGTATAAGTTGGAGACAGGGAAATCAGCCCCAGCATTTT.

Ten or more counts support this clonotype. The J gene is TRBJ2-1, the V gene TRBV19; 9 positions agree with TRBD1. The CDR3 covers 14 residues. V gave up 7 bases and J gave up 3 bases; unmatched junction bases: 4. Germline V gives CDR1 LNHDA, CDR2 SQIVND (reference sequence). CDR3 DNA sequence: TGTGCCAGTACAGGGGACAGGGTCTACAATGAGCAGTTCTTC. Protein sequence: CASTGDRVYNEQFF.

In its sample, this clonotype is medium-sized (0.01 to 0.1%). This sequence joins TRBV28 and TRBJ2-7; 10 nucleotides align to TRBD1. In germline, CDR1 is MDHEN, CDR2 SYDVKM. CDR3 length: 16 amino acids. V was pared by 5 bases and J by 7 bases, with 14 bases of the junction left unmatched. The CDR3 region is CASSELTGGSSVEQYF. CDR3 nucleotide sequence: TGTGCCAGCAGTGAATTGACAGGGGGCTCGTCGGTAGAGCAGTACTTC.

This clonotype was detected a few times. Given a much more abundant clone one base away, this may be a read error. In nucleotides, the CDR3 is TGTGCCAGCAGCCTAGGGTCACAGGGGGCGAACACTGAAGCTTTCTTT. Protein: CASSLGSQGANTEAFF. The gene calls are TRBV3-1 and TRBJ1-1, with TRBD1 identical over 9 bases. Trimming at V came to 4 bases and at J to 1 base, leaving 7 bases not matched to a gene. The V gene's germline CDR1 is LGHDT and CDR2 YNNKEL (reference sequence). The CDR3 has 16 residues. The full variable domain, its missing parts supplied by reference TRBV3-1 and TRBJ1-1, is DTAVSQTPKYLVTQMGNDKSIKCEQNLGHDTMYWYKQDSKKFLKIMFSYNNKELIINETVPNRFSPKSPDKAHLNLHINSLELGDSAVYFCASSLGSQGANTEAFFGQGTRLTVV.

This clonotype is termed large (0.1 to 1%). The germline gene is not matched at one end of the junction; a read error may be the cause. V is TRBV5-1 and J is TRBJ1-1; a weak D match, TRBD1 (5 bases). The CDR3 covers 17 residues. The germline V gene encodes CDR1 SGHRS and CDR2 YFSETQ. DNA of the CDR3: TGCGCCAGCACCTTGGAAGGGCAGGGCTATGTAGGCACTGAAGCTTTCTTT. Protein sequence: CASTLEGQGYVGTEAFF.

This clonotype was recorded many times. The chain joins TRBV29-1 to TRBJ1-1; D possibly corresponds to TRBD1 (6 bases). V gave up 3 bases and J gave up 0 bases, with 17 bases separating them. The CDR3 runs to 16 residues. Germline loops: CDR1 SQVTM, CDR2 ANQGSEA. The CDR3 here is CSVEASPRGLNTEAFF. CDR3 coding DNA: TGCAGCGTTGAGGCTAGCCCCAGGGGTTTGAACACTGAAGCTTTCTTT.